This T cell receptor (beta chain) was sequenced for a study of blood T cells in healthy people across ages. Each sample had at least 6.5 million PBMCs isolated. General observations from the study: Diversity estimates drawn from one million T cells were deemed underestimates. Not knowing donor CMV status may have confounded expanded clonotype changes.

A sample-barcoded 5' primer and a J-beta primer mix were used in a second PCR of about 7 to 12 cycles. A minimum of 2.5 million CDR3-containing paired-end reads was obtained for each sample. TCRdb re-called the 5' RACE reads through MiXCR, storing one row per CDR3 protein. The data hold 1.8 million or so distinct CDR3 sequences, with roughly two fifths observed a single time. V lost 7 bases to trimming and J lost 0 bases, with 0 bases between them. Germline-derived CDR1 and CDR2 are WSHSY and SAAADI. CDR3 length: 10 residues. This clonotype has more than one count but fewer than ten. No antigen is known for it.

The sequencing sample was made of blood. The genes are TRBV10-2 and TRBJ1-1; D is unresolved. The clonotype was recovered from a human donor in good health. The CDR3 nucleotides are TGCGCCAGCATGAACACTGAAGCTTTCTTT. It encodes CASMNTEAFF.